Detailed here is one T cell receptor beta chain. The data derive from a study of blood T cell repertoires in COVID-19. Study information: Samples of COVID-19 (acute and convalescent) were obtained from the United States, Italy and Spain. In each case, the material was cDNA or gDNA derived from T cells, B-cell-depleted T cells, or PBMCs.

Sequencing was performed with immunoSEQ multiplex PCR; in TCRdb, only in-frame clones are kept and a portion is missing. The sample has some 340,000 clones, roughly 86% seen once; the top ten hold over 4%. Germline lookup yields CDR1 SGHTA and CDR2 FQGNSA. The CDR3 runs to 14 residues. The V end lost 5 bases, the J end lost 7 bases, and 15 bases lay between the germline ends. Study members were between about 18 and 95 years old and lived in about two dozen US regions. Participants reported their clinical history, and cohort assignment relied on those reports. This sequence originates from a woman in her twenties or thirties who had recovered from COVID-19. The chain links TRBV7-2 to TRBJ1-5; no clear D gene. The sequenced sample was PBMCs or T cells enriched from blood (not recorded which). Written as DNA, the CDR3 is TGTGCCAGCAGCCCCCGGTCCGGAGGGCAGCCCCAGCATTTT. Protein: CASSPRSGGQPQHF.